This T cell receptor (beta chain) was sequenced in a study of cytomegalovirus exposure and HLA in healthy donors. As concerns this clone: The antigen remains unidentified.

The PCR made use of 60 Vbeta and 13 Jbeta primers. TCRdb's table, derived via immunoSEQ multiplex PCR, lists solely in-frame clones and lacks some. The sample's table shows 87,000 or so clones. The V and J ends lost 5 bases and 5 bases, in that order; junction bases with no gene match: 10. Germline-derived CDR1 and CDR2 are SGHNT and YYREEE (reference sequence). This CDR3 has 15 amino acids. Whole-study results and caveats: Cytomegalovirus association was assigned to some 160 TCR beta chains.

This sequence originates from a man aged 50 to 60 in good health and CMV-seropositive. This sequence joins TRBV5-4 and TRBJ2-5, with TRBD1 matching over 9 bases. Material for sequencing was PBMCs. CDR3 in DNA: TGTGCCAGCAGTCCGGGACAGGGAGGTTCGGAGACCCAGTACTTC. Residues: CASSPGQGGSETQYF.